This T cell receptor (beta chain) emerged from a study of CD8+CD57+ T cells in acquired aplastic anemia. Study background: Yields of DNA that came from sorted CD4+ and CD8+ cells averaged about 2.9 ug.

Whole-study findings and limits: Levels of CD8+ Simpson's diversity were not significantly distinct in patients versus controls.

Trimming took 5 bases from V and 8 from J, leaving 18 bases between them. CDR1 is LNHNV, CDR2 YYDKDF, per germline (reference sequence). This CDR3 comprises 15 residues. Profiles of TCR beta VDJ and CDR3 were generated from a genomic DNA template. TCRdb itself ran the reads through MiXCR, one entry per CDR3 protein. The table has a few hundred thousand distinct CDR3 sequences, 34% seen once. This clonotype was recorded many times. Its target is not known. The origin of this receptor is a human donor in good health, serving as a control. The J gene is TRBJ1-4, the V gene TRBV15, with a tentative D call TRBD1 (6 bases). Material: sorted CD4+, CD8+, or CD8+CD57+ T cells (not recorded which) from PBMCs. DNA of the CDR3: TGTGCCACCAGCCAACTAAGGGGCCAGGGGGAAAAACTGTTTTTT. Translated, it gives CATSQLRGQGEKLFF.